This T cell receptor beta chain was sequenced in a study of blood T cell repertoires in COVID-19 (dated by TCRdb to the early 2020s). Regarding the study in general: Samples covering the acute and convalescent phases of COVID-19 were provided by collaborators in the United States, Italy and Spain. The prospective study material was composed of cDNA or gDNA derived from T cells, B-cell-depleted T cells, or PBMCs. Subjects who had been exposed to COVID-19, were actively infected with it, or had recovered from it provided the deeply sampled blood TCRbeta repertoires that made up the dataset. The repertoires were released in a freely available public database meant as a resource for research on the immune response to SARS-CoV-2. The samples were drawn from two sources: the first 160 participants of the ongoing ImmuneRACE study, and 1,000 to 1,500 subjects contributed by 6 global collaborators. Nearly every sample came with metadata listing a de-identified subject ID, COVID-19 status, age in years and sex. Where available, HLA class I and class II types were taken from metadata supplied by the sample provider and were not determined by assay-based typing. The paper's findings and limits, for the study overall: Clinical and demographic metadata were provided uncurated, with the amount varying by source and participant.

In Seattle, one collaborating source enrolled patients while the infection was active and tracked those patients longitudinally over the course of disease. The collaborating institutions used their own protocols to collect whole blood in K2EDTA tubes. For TCRbeta analysis, collaborator samples were shipped as frozen whole blood, as isolated PBMCs, or as DNA extracted from either sample type. TCRbeta CDR3 regions were amplified from genomic DNA by means of the immunoSEQ Assay, a bias-controlled multiplex PCR. The authors' pipeline ran thus. Within the assay, amplification of reference gene primers was used to estimate how many nucleated cells each sample contained. Sequence reads were collapsed and filtered to measure the absolute abundance of every unique TCRbeta CDR3 rearrangement. For each sample, productive Simpson clonality was calculated as the square root of Simpson's diversity index across productive rearrangements. The table comes from immuneACCESS by way of TCRdb, which keeps in-frame sequences with V and J called. Part of the clones is missing from these tables; in studies checked, under half for an unresolved V gene and the rest for unknown reasons. V and J calls and clone size are given by that table; D and trimming were obtained from the DNA. A total of about 160,000 clones appear in this sample, about 80% of them only once. The ten largest clones add up to 6.5% to 8.5% of the sample.

About this clone itself: The antigen it recognizes is unknown. No base quality values were provided; no much bigger clone lies one nucleotide off.

The germline V gene yields SGHDN for CDR1 and FVKESK for CDR2. V is reduced by 2 bases and J by 9 bases, leaving a spacing of 5 bases between them. Including cysteine and phenylalanine, the CDR3 has 11 amino acids. The CDR3 DNA has 33 bases and is translated from base 1. Sequencing was carried out using peripheral blood. The chain is assembled from TRBV14 and TRBJ2-1, with the D gene uncertain. The clonotype comes from a woman aged 35 to 49 with COVID-19, enrolled during active disease. The encoded CDR3 is CASSQSVEQFF. The sequenced DNA: TGTGCCAGCAGCCAATCAGTTGAGCAGTTCTTC.